The 9 T cell receptor beta chains presented below share a single source sample, sequenced in a study of response to subunit inactivated influenza vaccine. MiXCR was run by TCRdb on the RT-PCR reads, yielding one entry per CDR3 protein. Among around 320,000 distinct CDR3 sequences listed, around 22% were seen once. The sequencing used PBMCs from blood, collected around 22 months after vaccination. The source is a man between 50 and 70 years old who received an inactivated influenza vaccine.

This clonotype was seen ten or more times. This chain connects TRBV5-1 to TRBJ1-2, with 8 bases fitting TRBD1. The length of the CDR3 is 15 residues. Germline V CDR1 and CDR2: SGHRS, YFSETQ. Trimming removed 0 bases from V and 4 bases from J; junction bases left unmatched: 5. The CDR3 loop reads CASSLVWGTGYGYTF. CDR3 in DNA: TGCGCCAGCAGCTTGGTGTGGGGGACAGGCTATGGCTACACCTTC. The variable domain in full, with the rest retrieved from reference TRBV5-1 and TRBJ1-2, is KAGVTQTPRYLIKTRGQQVTLSCSPISGHRSVSWYQQTPGQGLQFLFEYFSETQRNKGNFPGRFSGRQFSNSRSEMNVSTLELGDSALYLCASSLVWGTGYGYTFGSGTRLTVV.

This clonotype was seen more than once but under ten times. J is TRBJ2-5 and V is TRBV5-4; no firm D call. Germline CDR1 SGHNT, CDR2 YYREEE (reference sequence). This CDR3 is built from 14 residues. Trimming took 2 bases from V and 3 from J, leaving 11 bases between them. Here the CDR3 DNA reads TGTGCCAGCAGCTTAAAGACAAGCGAAGAGACCCAGTACTTC. This gives the protein CASSLKTSEETQYF.

This clonotype turned up a few times. The rearrangement uses TRBV3-1 and TRBJ2-7; TRBD1 agrees at 9 bases. Germline V gene lookup returns CDR1 LGHDT and CDR2 YNNKEL (reference sequence). V was pared by 4 bases and J by 5 bases, with 9 bases of the junction left unmatched. The CDR3 is 15 residues long. CDR3 sequence (DNA): TGTGCCAGCAGCCTTTCCGGGACAGGGAGGCACGAGCAGTACTTC. Protein product: CASSLSGTGRHEQYF.

The table lists this clonotype with many counts. This CDR3 is CASSLSGGLITGHTEAFF. The CDR3 DNA is TGTGCCAGCAGCCTGAGTGGGGGTCTCATCACTGGGCACACTGAAGCTTTCTTT. The rearrangement links TRBV11-2 to TRBJ1-1; tentative D call: TRBD1 (5 bases). The CDR3 covers 18 residues. The ends were cut back, 5 bases at V and 3 bases at J, with 25 bases in the middle. Germline V CDR1 and CDR2: SGHAT, FQNNGV.

This clonotype has more than one count but fewer than ten. The chain uses TRBV9 and TRBJ1-6; D gene uncertain. CDR1 is SGDLS and CDR2 is YYNGEE in the germline V gene. Deletions cut 3 bases from V and 6 bases from J, with 10 bases between. The CDR3 contains 14 residues. The CDR3 loop reads CASSASGSNSPLHF. CDR3 in DNA: TGTGCCAGCAGCGCGTCGGGGTCTAATTCACCCCTCCACTTT.

This clonotype was seen only a few times. The chain recombines TRBV3-1 with TRBJ1-2; the match to TRBD1 covers 9 bases. The CDR3 covers 12 residues. Germline CDR1 and CDR2: LGHDT and YNNKEL (reference sequence). V was pared by 8 bases and J by 8 bases, with 6 bases of the junction left unmatched. The CDR3 sequence is CASYRQGGGYTF. DNA of the CDR3: TGTGCCAGCTATCGACAGGGGGGAGGCTACACCTTC.

CDR3 protein: CASSLYPLSGVRNEKLFF. CDR3 coding DNA: TGTGCCAGCAGCTTGTATCCCCTCTCAGGGGTCCGAAATGAAAAACTGTTTTTT. This chain connects TRBV7-6 to TRBJ1-4; D may be TRBD1 (6 bases). Deletions cut 3 bases from V and 5 bases from J, with 22 bases between. From germline, CDR1 is SGHVS and CDR2 FNYEAQ. The CDR3 is made up of 18 amino acids. Variable domain in full (rest from reference TRBV7-6 and TRBJ1-4): GAGVSQSPRYKVTKRGQDVALRCDPISGHVSLYWYRQALGQGPEFLTYFNYEAQQDKSGLPNDRFSAERPEGSISTLTIQRTEQRDSAMYRCASSLYPLSGVRNEKLFFGSGTQLSVL.

This clonotype was observed a few times. J is TRBJ2-3 and V is TRBV10-3; TRBD1 agrees at 9 bases. The CDR3 spans 13 residues. Germline CDR1 ENHRY, CDR2 SYGVKD. The J segment lost 3 bases and the V segment lost 9 bases, leaving 4 bases of the junction unmatched. CDR3 sequence reads: CAIRQGVTDTQYF. CDR3 bases: TGTGCCATTAGACAGGGGGTAACAGATACGCAGTATTTT.

This clonotype was observed a few times. The V gene is TRBV7-9, the J gene TRBJ1-4; D gene uncertain. Germline V CDR1 and CDR2: SEHNR, FQNEAQ (reference sequence). The CDR3 is 15 residues long. The V and J ends lost 0 bases and 9 bases respectively, with 14 bases between them. CDR3 region: CASSLAGDLRKKLFF. The CDR3 DNA follows: TGTGCCAGCAGCTTAGCGGGTGACTTGAGGAAAAAACTGTTTTTT. Combining the CDR3 with reference TRBV7-9 and TRBJ1-4 gives the whole variable domain DTGVSQNPRHKITKRGQNVTFRCDPISEHNRLYWYRQTLGQGPEFLTYFQNEAQLEKSRLLSDRFSAERPKGSFSTLEIQRTEQGDSAMYLCASSLAGDLRKKLFFGSGTQLSVL.